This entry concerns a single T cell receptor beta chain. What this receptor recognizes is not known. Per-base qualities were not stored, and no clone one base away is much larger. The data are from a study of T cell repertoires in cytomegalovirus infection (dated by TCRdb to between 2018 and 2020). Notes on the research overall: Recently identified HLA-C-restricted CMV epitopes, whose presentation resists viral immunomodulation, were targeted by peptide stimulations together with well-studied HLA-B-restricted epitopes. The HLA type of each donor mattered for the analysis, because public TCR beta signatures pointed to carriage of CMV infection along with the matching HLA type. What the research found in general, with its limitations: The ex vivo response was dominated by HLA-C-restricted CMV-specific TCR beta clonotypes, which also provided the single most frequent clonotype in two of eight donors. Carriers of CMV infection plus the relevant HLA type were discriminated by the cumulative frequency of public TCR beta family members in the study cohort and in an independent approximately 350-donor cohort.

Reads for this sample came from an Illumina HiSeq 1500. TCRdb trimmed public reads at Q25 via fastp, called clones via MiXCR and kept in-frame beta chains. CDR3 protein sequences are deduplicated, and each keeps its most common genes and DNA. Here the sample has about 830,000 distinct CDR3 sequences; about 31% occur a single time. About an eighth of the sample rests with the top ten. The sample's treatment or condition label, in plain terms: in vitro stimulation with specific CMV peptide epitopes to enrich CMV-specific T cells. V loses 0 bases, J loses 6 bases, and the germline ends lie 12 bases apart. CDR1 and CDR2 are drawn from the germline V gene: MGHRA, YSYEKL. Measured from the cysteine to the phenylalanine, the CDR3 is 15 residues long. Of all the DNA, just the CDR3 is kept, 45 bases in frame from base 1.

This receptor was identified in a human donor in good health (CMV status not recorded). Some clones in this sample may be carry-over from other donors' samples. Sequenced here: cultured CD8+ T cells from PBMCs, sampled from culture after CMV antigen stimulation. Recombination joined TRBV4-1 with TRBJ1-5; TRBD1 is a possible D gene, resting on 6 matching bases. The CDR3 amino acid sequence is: CASSQDRGVFQPQHF. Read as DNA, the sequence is TGCGCCAGCAGCCAAGACAGGGGTGTGTTTCAGCCCCAGCATTTT.